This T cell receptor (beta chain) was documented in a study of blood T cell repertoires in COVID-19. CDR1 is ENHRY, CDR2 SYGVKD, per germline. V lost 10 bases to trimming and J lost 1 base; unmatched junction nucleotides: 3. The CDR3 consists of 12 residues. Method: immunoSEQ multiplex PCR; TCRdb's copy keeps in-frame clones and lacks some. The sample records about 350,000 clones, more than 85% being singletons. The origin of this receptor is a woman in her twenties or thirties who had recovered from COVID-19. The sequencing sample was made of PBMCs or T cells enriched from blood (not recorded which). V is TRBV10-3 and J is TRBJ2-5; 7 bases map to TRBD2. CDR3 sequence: CATAGTQETQYF. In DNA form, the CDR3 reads TGTGCCACAGCGGGGACCCAAGAGACCCAGTACTTC.